These 23 T cell receptor beta chains were sequenced from one sample in a study of blood T cell repertoires in COVID-19. Method: immunoSEQ multiplex PCR; TCRdb's copy keeps in-frame clones and lacks some. The sample includes about 120,000 clones, less than 90% of them seen just once. The specimen was peripheral blood. The receptors were sampled from a man between 65 and 85 years old who had recovered from COVID-19.

This clone has only one observation. This chain joins TRBV10-2 and TRBJ2-1; 15 bases are a match to TRBD2. V lost 4 bases, J lost 0 bases, and 4 bases stayed unmatched. From germline, CDR1 is WSHSY and CDR2 SAAADI. CDR3 length equals 18 residues. The CDR3 region has the DNA TGCGCCAGCAGTGGGACTAGCGGGGGGGGTAGCTCCTACAATGAGCAGTTCTTC. The encoded protein is CASSGTSGGGSSYNEQFF.

This chain links TRBV2 with TRBJ1-1; D might be TRBD1 (6 bases). The germline CDR1 and CDR2 sequences are SNHLY and FYNNEI. The germline V and J ends were trimmed by 6 bases and 5 bases, with 10 bases remaining between them. CDR3 size: 12 residues. The CDR3 sequence: CASSLTGTEAFF. The CDR3 DNA follows: TGTGCCAGCAGCCTTACAGGGACTGAAGCTTTCTTT.

This chain uses TRBV7-8 with TRBJ1-6; tentatively, D is TRBD1 (6 bases). The CDR3 consists of 15 residues. Germline V CDR1 and CDR2: SGHVS, FQNEAQ. V was pared by 2 bases and J by 7 bases, with 12 bases between. CDR3 coding DNA: TGTGCCAGCAGCTTAACCCTGCAGGGGAATTCACCCCTCCACTTT. This codes for CASSLTLQGNSPLHF. Supplemented by reference TRBV7-8 and TRBJ1-6, the full variable domain reads GAGVSQSPRYKVAKRGQDVALRCDPISGHVSLFWYQQALGQGPEFLTYFQNEAQLDKSGLPSDRFFAERPEGSVSTLKIQRTQQEDSAVYLCASSLTLQGNSPLHFGNGTRLTVT.

This chain links TRBV5-1 with TRBJ2-1; D call uncertain. Deletions cut 4 bases from V and 8 bases from J, with 16 bases between. The CDR3 has 14 residues. Germline CDR1 reads SGHRS; CDR2 reads YFSETQ. The CDR3: CASSPLSLIDEQFF. The CDR3 DNA sequence: TGCGCCAGCAGCCCCCTTAGTCTGATCGATGAGCAGTTCTTC.

V gene TRBV3-1 (or the pseudogene TRBV3-2) combines with J gene TRBJ1-6; D is unclear. Trimming left V 2 bases short and J 3 bases short, with 5 bases between. Germline values: CDR1 LGHDT, CDR2 YNNKEL (reference sequence). The CDR3 consists of 14 residues. CDR3 sequence (DNA): TGTGCCAGCAGCCAACCAGGCTATAATTCACCCCTCCACTTT. It specifies CASSQPGYNSPLHF.

The chain couples TRBV24-1 to TRBJ2-3, with 8 bases fitting TRBD1. Germline CDR1 reads KGHDR; CDR2 reads SFDVKD. This CDR3 has 15 amino acids. V dropped 2 bases and J dropped 4; count of bases not matched to a gene: 4. The CDR3 DNA reads as TGTGCCACCAGTGATTCCGGACAGGGCTCAGATACGCAGTATTTT. Residues: CATSDSGQGSDTQYF.

V gene TRBV11-2 combines with J gene TRBJ2-5, with TRBD1 matching 10 bases. V shed 3 bases, J shed 2 bases, and the junction held 3 bases outside the gene matches. The CDR3 is made up of 15 amino acids. Germline lookup yields CDR1 SGHAT and CDR2 FQNNGV. The CDR3 nucleotides are TGTGCCAGCAGCTTGGGACAGGGGAATCAAGAGACCCAGTACTTC. Amino acid sequence: CASSLGQGNQETQYF.

This clone was observed a handful of times. The chain carries TRBV20-1 and TRBJ2-2, with D unclear. The germline gives CDR1 DFQATT, CDR2 SNEGSKA (reference sequence). This CDR3 has 11 amino acids. Trimming stripped 5 bases from V and 6 bases from J, with 7 bases between. CDR3 in amino acids: CSAAPPGELFF. CDR3 nucleotide sequence: TGCAGTGCTGCGCCCCCCGGGGAGCTGTTTTTT.

The CDR3 reads CASSLGPAGEQQFF. Written as DNA, the CDR3 is TGTGCCAGCAGCTTGGGTCCAGCGGGGGAACAGCAGTTCTTC. The V gene is TRBV5-4, the J gene TRBJ2-1; 8 bases match TRBD2. Germline loops: CDR1 SGHNT, CDR2 YYREEE (reference sequence). Germline trimming cut 0 bases from V and 11 bases from J; bases unmatched to any gene: 7. This CDR3 contains 14 residues.

This rearrangement joins TRBV24-1 to TRBJ2-5, with 7 bases identical to TRBD1. In germline, CDR1 is KGHDR, CDR2 SFDVKD. This CDR3 comprises 14 residues. The V segment lost 3 bases and the J segment 2 bases; nucleotides outside the gene matches: 2. This CDR3 is CATSDTGEQETQYF. The CDR3 DNA follows: TGTGCCACCAGTGATACAGGGGAACAAGAGACCCAGTACTTC.

The V gene is TRBV5-6, the J gene TRBJ2-3; TRBD2 matches at 15 bases. The CDR3 is 17 amino acids. V shed 3 bases, J shed 5 bases, and the junction held 7 bases outside the gene matches. From germline, CDR1 is SGHDT and CDR2 YYEEEE. The CDR3 nucleotides read TGTGCCAGCAGCTCCGGGACTAGCGGGAGGTGGCAAGATACGCAGTATTTT. Translated: CASSSGTSGRWQDTQYF.

V is TRBV28 and J is TRBJ1-2; 10 bases fit TRBD1. The germline CDR1 and CDR2 sequences are MDHEN and SYDVKM. With V trimmed by 4 bases and J by 7 bases, 6 bases remained unmatched. This CDR3 has 14 amino acids. The DNA of the CDR3 is TGTGCCAGCAGTTCCCCCGGACAGGGGGGTGGCTACACCTTC. Protein sequence: CASSSPGQGGGYTF.

V gene TRBV7-3 combines with J gene TRBJ2-2, with D possibly being TRBD2 (5 bases). CDR1 is SGHTA and CDR2 is FQGTGA in the germline V gene. V was pared by 5 bases and J by 6 bases, with 13 bases between. The CDR3 is 14 amino acids. CDR3 loop: CASSPAAVPGELFF. The CDR3, as DNA: TGTGCCAGCAGCCCAGCGGCAGTCCCCGGGGAGCTGTTTTTT.

The rearrangement links TRBV5-8 to TRBJ2-3, with a weak D call TRBD1 (5 bases). V was clipped by 3 bases and J by 4 bases, with 18 bases between them. Germline V CDR1 and CDR2: SGHTS, YDEGEE. CDR3 length: 16 amino acids. DNA of the CDR3: TGTGCCAGCAGCTGGGTGGGGCAGGCCCCACCAGATACGCAGTATTTT. Translation gives CASSWVGQAPPDTQYF.

The chain is built from TRBV5-1 and TRBJ2-1, with 10 bases lining up with TRBD2. The J segment lost 7 bases and the V segment lost 3 bases, leaving 10 bases of the junction unmatched. Per the germline V gene, CDR1 is SGHRS and CDR2 is YFSETQ. This CDR3 is built from 16 residues. CDR3: CASSSLAGDFMNEQFF. The DNA for the CDR3 is TGCGCCAGCAGCTCTCTAGCGGGAGATTTCATGAATGAGCAGTTCTTC.

The V and J genes are TRBV3-1 (or the pseudogene TRBV3-2) and TRBJ1-4; D is unresolved. Trimming pared 0 bases from V and 4 bases from J, leaving 6 bases between. From germline, CDR1 is LGHDT and CDR2 YNNKEL (reference sequence). CDR3 length: 14 amino acids. CDR3 in DNA: TGTGCCAGCAGCCAAGAGGGAGTTAATGAAAAACTGTTTTTT. Encoded protein: CASSQEGVNEKLFF.

The rearrangement links TRBV10-2 to TRBJ2-3; 9 positions match TRBD2. Germline CDR1 is WSHSY and CDR2 is SAAADI. This CDR3 is 15 amino acids long. V gave up 6 bases and J gave up 6 bases; unmatched junction bases: 10. CDR3 sequence: CASRVGRGGLDTQYF. In DNA, the CDR3 is TGCGCCAGCAGGGTTGGGCGGGGGGGCCTTGATACGCAGTATTTT.

The chain couples TRBV28 to TRBJ1-5; D is uncertain. The CDR3 contains 12 residues. Between the trimmed V and J ends, which lost 5 bases and 3 bases, there was a span of 5 bases. Germline V lookup: CDR1 MDHEN, CDR2 SYDVKM. The CDR3 reads CASSPFNQPQHF. The CDR3 coding sequence is TGTGCCAGCAGTCCCTTCAATCAGCCCCAGCATTTT.

The J gene is TRBJ2-2, the V gene TRBV3-1 (or the pseudogene TRBV3-2); weak D call: TRBD1 (5 bases). The ends were cut back, 4 bases at V and 5 bases at J, with 11 bases in the middle. Germline V CDR1 and CDR2: LGHDT, YNNKEL (reference sequence). CDR3 length equals 14 residues. DNA for the CDR3: TGTGCCAGCAGCCCAGGCAGGGTTACCGGGGAGCTGTTTTTT. The encoded protein is CASSPGRVTGELFF.

Details on this clone: Other DNA sequences in the sample encode the same CDR3. This chain connects TRBV5-1 to TRBJ2-5, with TRBD2 identical over 7 bases. With 2 bases clipped from V and 5 bases from J, the junction kept 3 bases outside the gene matches. Germline CDR1 is SGHRS and CDR2 is YFSETQ. The CDR3 extends over 13 amino acids. The CDR3 DNA reads as TGCGCCAGCAGCTTATCCGGGGGGGAGACCCAGTACTTC. It yields the protein CASSLSGGETQYF.

As concerns this clone: A clone one base away is much larger, so this may be a read error. Other DNA sequences of this sample code for an identical CDR3. V is TRBV12-3 or TRBV12-4 and J is TRBJ2-7; D gene ambiguous. Trimming pared 5 bases from V and 0 bases from J, leaving 5 bases between. The CDR3 is made up of 12 amino acids. This CDR3 reads CASSPSSYEQYF. For the CDR3, the DNA is TGTGCCAGCAGTCCCAGCTCCTACGAGCAGTACTTC.

J is TRBJ2-1 and V is TRBV5-1; no reliable D call. V lost 0 bases and J lost 9, with 10 bases in between. Per germline, CDR1 SGHRS and CDR2 YFSETQ. The CDR3 has 13 amino acids. In DNA form, the CDR3 reads TGCGCCAGCAGCTTGGATCGGGTGGCTGAGCAGTTCTTC. Protein sequence: CASSLDRVAEQFF. The entire variable domain, with the rest obtained from reference TRBV5-1 and TRBJ2-1, is as follows: KAGVTQTPRYLIKTRGQQVTLSCSPISGHRSVSWYQQTPGQGLQFLFEYFSETQRNKGNFPGRFSGRQFSNSRSEMNVSTLELGDSALYLCASSLDRVAEQFFGPGTRLTVL.

The gene calls are TRBV28 and TRBJ1-4; 10 bases match TRBD1. The CDR3 extends over 16 amino acids. The germline V gene encodes CDR1 MDHEN and CDR2 SYDVKM. V trimming: 6 bases; J trimming: 4 bases; junction bases outside the gene matches: 8. The CDR3 reads CASSLRQGAGNEKLFF. The CDR3, as DNA: TGTGCCAGCAGCCTCAGACAGGGGGCGGGTAATGAAAAACTGTTTTTT.